Each of the 21 T cell receptor beta chains below was sequenced from the same sample in a study of blood T cell repertoires in COVID-19. Here immunoSEQ multiplex PCR was the method, and the copy in TCRdb shows in-frame clones only, minus some. The sample includes a few hundred thousand clones, nearly 90% of them seen just once. What was sequenced was PBMCs or T cells enriched from blood (not recorded which). These receptors were obtained from a woman aged 60-75 years who had recovered from COVID-19.

The CDR3 DNA follows: TGTGCTAGTGCGGGCGGGACCGTCTACGAGCAGTACTTC. Translation: CASAGGTVYEQYF. V is TRBV12-5 and J is TRBJ2-7; weak D call: TRBD2 (6 bases). In germline, CDR1 is LGHNT, CDR2 FRNRAP. V dropped 7 bases and J dropped 3 bases, with 13 bases sitting between them. The CDR3 has 13 amino acids.

V and J are TRBV6-5 and TRBJ2-5, with TRBD2 matching 8 bases. J was trimmed by 10 bases and V by 5 bases; bases with no gene match: 15. Germline CDR1 reads MNHEY; CDR2 reads SVGAGI. The CDR3 runs 15 residues. CDR3 sequence (DNA): TGTGCCAGCAGTAGTCCGGGAGCGGGGGCGCTGGGCCAGTACTTC. It specifies CASSSPGAGALGQYF.

V is TRBV2 and J is TRBJ1-2; weak D call: TRBD1 (5 bases). The CDR3 runs 15 residues. Per germline, CDR1 SNHLY and CDR2 FYNNEI. Between the trimmed V and J ends, which lost 8 bases and 2 bases, there was a span of 18 bases. CDR3 amino acids: CASSIHSGENYGYTF. In nucleotides, the CDR3 is TGTGCCAGCTCTATTCATTCGGGGGAAAACTATGGCTACACCTTC.

The chain carries TRBV7-9 and TRBJ2-7, with 8 bases fitting TRBD1. With 5 bases clipped from V and 4 bases from J, the junction kept 4 bases outside the gene matches. This CDR3 contains 13 residues. Germline lookup yields CDR1 SEHNR and CDR2 FQNEAQ (reference sequence). The DNA for the CDR3 is TGTGCCAGCAGCCCCCGACAGGGGTACGAGCAGTACTTC. Protein product: CASSPRQGYEQYF.

The rearrangement joins TRBV7-3 to TRBJ1-4; tentative D call: TRBD1 (6 bases). V lost 8 bases to trimming and J lost 8 bases, with 15 bases between them. This CDR3 is built from 13 residues. The germline V gene encodes CDR1 SGHTA and CDR2 FQGTGA. CDR3 region: CASSPGAQEKLFF. The CDR3 DNA is TGTGCCAGCTCTCCAGGGGCGCAGGAAAAACTGTTTTTT.

The V and J genes are TRBV3-1 (or the pseudogene TRBV3-2) and TRBJ2-1; 8 bases are shared with TRBD2. Looked up from germline, CDR1 is LGHDT and CDR2 is YNNKEL (reference sequence). Trimming took 4 bases from V and 8 from J; bases not matched to a gene: 10. The CDR3 runs 15 residues. In DNA, the CDR3 is TGTGCCAGCAGCCCTACGGGGTCCGGGAGGGATGAGCAGTTCTTC. Translated, it gives CASSPTGSGRDEQFF.

The chain combines TRBV28 with TRBJ1-4; weak D call: TRBD1 (5 bases). Per germline, CDR1 MDHEN and CDR2 SYDVKM. This CDR3 region has 14 residues. Trimming pared 7 bases from V and 7 bases from J, leaving 16 bases between. CDR3 sequence (DNA): TGTGCCAGCACCCGAAGACAGATCGTTGAAAAACTGTTTTTT. This translates into CASTRRQIVEKLFF.

The chain has TRBV5-8 and TRBJ1-2, with TRBD1 matching over 9 bases. CDR1 is SGHTS, CDR2 YDEGEE, per germline. There are 15 residues in the CDR3. The V segment lost 0 bases and the J segment 4 bases; nucleotides outside the gene matches: 4. The CDR3 region has the DNA TGTGCCAGCAGCTTGGGGGGACAGGGCACCTATGGCTACACCTTC. Its translation: CASSLGGQGTYGYTF.

The rearrangement links TRBV27 to TRBJ1-2, with D maybe TRBD1 (5 bases). V was trimmed by 7 bases and J by 4 bases, leaving 13 bases between them. CDR3 length: 13 residues. Looked up from germline, CDR1 is MNHEY and CDR2 is SMNVEV (reference sequence). CDR3: CASTSQGIYGYTF. In DNA, the CDR3 is TGTGCCAGCACCTCGCAGGGTATCTATGGCTACACCTTC.

V usage is TRBV28 and J usage is TRBJ1-2; 8 bases agree with TRBD1. Trimming at V came to 6 bases and at J to 8 bases, leaving 8 bases not matched to a gene. CDR1 is MDHEN, CDR2 SYDVKM, per germline. The CDR3 is made up of 13 amino acids. In DNA form, the CDR3 reads TGTGCCAGCAGGTTCCGAGACAGGGGAGGCTACACCTTC. Its protein product is CASRFRDRGGYTF.

J is TRBJ2-2 and V is TRBV5-1; the match to TRBD2 covers 8 bases. J lost 3 bases, V lost 1 base, and 2 bases had no gene match. Germline CDR1 SGHRS, CDR2 YFSETQ. This CDR3 spans 15 amino acids. CDR3 in amino acids: CASSLWRGDTGELFF. The DNA for the CDR3 is TGCGCCAGCAGCTTGTGGCGGGGGGACACCGGGGAGCTGTTTTTT.

V gene TRBV4-1 combines with J gene TRBJ1-5, with D possibly TRBD1 on 5 matching bases. Germline CDR1 is MGHRA and CDR2 is YSYEKL. This CDR3 is 16 amino acids long. V lost 3 bases, J lost 8 bases, and 20 bases lay in between. The CDR3 reads CASSQDKSRGVEPQHF. The CDR3 DNA reads as TGCGCCAGCAGCCAGGACAAATCTAGGGGTGTGGAGCCCCAGCATTTT.

The chain employs TRBV19 and TRBJ2-5; maybe TRBD1 (5 bases). From germline, CDR1 is LNHDA and CDR2 SQIVND (reference sequence). CDR3 length equals 14 residues. V lost 10 bases to trimming and J lost 0 bases, with 15 bases between them. The CDR3 is CATRPLGDQETQYF. CDR3 bases: TGTGCCACCCGGCCTCTAGGGGACCAAGAGACCCAGTACTTC.

The chain is built from TRBV4-1 and TRBJ2-3, with 10 positions matching TRBD2. CDR3 length: 16 residues. V shed 5 bases and J 2 bases; nucleotides not matched to a gene: 7. Per the germline V gene, CDR1 is MGHRA and CDR2 is YSYEKL. The DNA of the CDR3 is TGCGCCAGCAGCATCACCGGGACTAGCGACACAGATACGCAGTATTTT. Translated: CASSITGTSDTDTQYF.

V and J are TRBV19 and TRBJ2-1; 8 bases align to TRBD2. Germline V gene lookup returns CDR1 LNHDA and CDR2 SQIVND (reference sequence). CDR3 length: 14 residues. With V trimmed by 1 base and J by 16 bases, 12 bases remained unmatched. As DNA, the CDR3 is TGTGCCAGTAGTATAGCGGGAGGGCCTTATTCTATCTTCTTC. It yields the protein CASSIAGGPYSIFF.

This chain joins TRBV27 and TRBJ2-1; the match to TRBD1 covers 10 bases. V lost 3 bases and J lost 7; bases outside the gene matches: 6. Looked up from germline, CDR1 is MNHEY and CDR2 is SMNVEV (reference sequence). The CDR3 is 15 residues long. CDR3 coding DNA: TGTGCCAGCAGTTTTAGGACAGGGGGTTGGAATGAGCAGTTCTTC. Translating it yields CASSFRTGGWNEQFF.

In this sample, this clone turned up once. CDR3: CASSGLAGGLQETQYF. The CDR3, as DNA: TGCGCCAGCAGCGGACTAGCGGGGGGGCTACAAGAGACCCAGTACTTC. The chain joins TRBV5-1 to TRBJ2-5; 15 bases are shared with TRBD2. The CDR3 extends over 16 amino acids. The J segment lost 2 bases and the V segment lost 4 bases, leaving 3 bases of the junction unmatched. The germline gives CDR1 SGHRS, CDR2 YFSETQ.

The rearrangement links TRBV6-5 to TRBJ2-7, with 7 bases fitting TRBD2. The CDR3 spans 13 residues. Germline-derived CDR1 and CDR2 are MNHEY and SVGAGI. The J segment lost 5 bases and the V segment lost 6 bases, leaving 7 bases of the junction unmatched. The CDR3 protein is CASRGTSDHEQYF. The CDR3 region has the DNA TGTGCCAGCAGGGGAACTAGCGACCACGAGCAGTACTTC.

The CDR3 here is CATSSSGHLAEAFF. The CDR3 nucleotides read TGTGCCACCAGCTCGTCAGGGCATCTGGCTGAAGCTTTCTTT. The rearrangement uses TRBV21-1 and TRBJ1-1; the D call in the table, TRBD1, was not verified against the DNA. TRBV21-1 is flagged as a pseudogene. The CDR3 extends over 14 amino acids.

A word on this clone: This specimen includes other DNA sequences encoding the same CDR3. The V gene is TRBV6-5, the J gene TRBJ1-1; D remains unclear. The CDR3 length is 13 residues. The ends were cut back, 4 bases at V and 0 bases at J, with 6 bases in the middle. Germline CDR1 reads MNHEY; CDR2 reads SVGAGI. CDR3 residues: CASSFQMNTEAFF. The CDR3 nucleotides read TGTGCCAGCAGTTTCCAGATGAACACTGAAGCTTTCTTT.

The chain employs TRBV30 and TRBJ1-1, with 11 bases aligning to TRBD1. V trimming: 4 bases; J trimming: 8 bases; junction bases outside the gene matches: 6. Germline CDR1 and CDR2: GTSNPN and SVGIG (reference sequence). The CDR3 extends over 13 amino acids. The CDR3 loop reads CAWIGTGGREAFF. CDR3 bases: TGTGCCTGGATTGGGACAGGGGGGAGGGAAGCTTTCTTT.